Below are 18 T cell receptor beta chains sequenced from a single sample in a study of molecular identifiers for immune sequencing clone quantification. TCRdb reprocessed the PCR reads via MiXCR and lists one record per CDR3 protein. The data contain 250,000 to 400,000 distinct CDR3 sequences, 20% to 25% of them singletons. The sequenced sample consisted of naive CD8+ T cells from blood, with Jurkat cell RNA spiked in. As for subset: FACS-sorted CD8+CD4-CCR7+CD45RA+ naive T cells. These receptor sequences come from a human donor in good health. Some libraries in this study had Jurkat cell RNA spiked in.

This clonotype was picked up many times. The chain employs TRBV3-1 and TRBJ1-5; unclear D gene. Trimming took 0 bases from V and 4 from J, leaving 7 bases between them. This CDR3 contains 14 residues. Per the germline V gene, CDR1 is LGHDT and CDR2 is YNNKEL (reference sequence). CDR3 sequence reads: CASSQEQENQPQHF. CDR3 in DNA: TGTGCCAGCAGCCAAGAGCAGGAGAATCAGCCCCAGCATTTT.

The sample holds a few counts of this clonotype. DNA of the CDR3: TGCAGTGCTAGAGACATTCTGGGGGGCTACGAGCAGTACTTC. It translates to CSARDILGGYEQYF. The chain links TRBV20-1 to TRBJ2-7; a possible D gene is TRBD2 (6 bases). The CDR3 is made up of 14 amino acids. Germline CDR1 and CDR2: DFQATT and SNEGSKA (reference sequence). The V end lost 0 bases, the J end lost 3 bases, and 12 bases lay between the germline ends.

Many counts were recorded for this clonotype. The CDR3 region is CASSFRTGAQTQYF. In nucleotides, the CDR3 is TGTGCCAGCAGCTTCCGGACAGGGGCACAGACCCAGTACTTC. The chain combines TRBV13 with TRBJ2-5, with 9 bases lining up with TRBD1. In germline, CDR1 is PRHDT, CDR2 FYEKMQ (reference sequence). V lost 3 bases to trimming and J lost 6 bases; unmatched junction nucleotides: 5. The CDR3 runs to 14 residues.

V gene TRBV5-5 combines with J gene TRBJ2-5; D remains unclear. Per germline, CDR1 SGHKS and CDR2 YYEKEE (reference sequence). V lost 2 bases to trimming and J lost 1 base, with 6 bases between them. The CDR3 is 13 amino acids. CDR3 sequence reads: CASSFLIQETQYF. The DNA for the CDR3 is TGTGCCAGCAGCTTCCTTATCCAAGAGACCCAGTACTTC.

Concerning this clonotype itself: It is likely a read error, because the conserved phenylalanine at the end of the CDR3 is missing. The chain couples TRBV27 to TRBJ1-5; D ambiguous. CDR3 length: 12 residues. Trimming took off 3 bases at V and 4 bases at J, with 4 bases between the two ends. The germline gives CDR1 MNHEY, CDR2 SMNVEV (reference sequence). The CDR3 is CASSFPNQPQHS. CDR3 nucleotides: TGTGCCAGCAGTTTCCCAAATCAGCCCCAGCATTCT.

Worth noting for this clonotype: A single base separates this from a much larger clone, so it may be a read error. V and J are TRBV6-6 and TRBJ2-3, with TRBD2 as a possible D gene (8 bases). The CDR3 runs to 15 residues. The germline gives CDR1 MNHNY, CDR2 SVGAGI (reference sequence). The CDR3 loop reads CASSYQSGGTVTQYF. CDR3 DNA sequence: TGTGCCAGCAGTTATCAGTCGGGGGGGACAGTTACGCAGTATTTT.

About this clonotype itself: One base away lies a much larger clone, so this may be a sequencing read error. The chain has TRBV24-1 and TRBJ2-2; no reliable D call. V was clipped by 4 bases and J by 0 bases, with 5 bases between them. This CDR3 is built from 14 residues. Germline values: CDR1 KGHDR, CDR2 SFDVKD. The DNA of the CDR3 is TGTGCCACCAGTGACGACTCGAACACCGGGGAGCTGTTTTTT. Its translation: CATSDDSNTGELFF.

Details on this clonotype: This may come from a read error, since a much larger clone is one base off. The rearrangement uses TRBV12-3 or TRBV12-4 and TRBJ2-3; 8 bases fit TRBD2. CDR3 length equals 16 residues. Unmatched junction bases numbered 14, after V lost 8 bases and J lost 4 bases. The CDR3 loop is CASGSKVSGVADTQYF. Here the CDR3 DNA reads TGTGCCAGCGGTTCCAAGGTTAGCGGGGTAGCAGATACGCAGTATTTT.

As to this clonotype: It may be a read error: a sequence one base away is much more abundant. The chain recombines TRBV5-1 with TRBJ1-1; no clear D. Germline V gene sequence: CDR1 SGHRS, CDR2 YFSETQ. With 5 bases removed from V and 4 bases from J, the gap between germline ends came to 15 bases. This CDR3 has 14 residues. In DNA form, the CDR3 reads TGCGCCAGCAGGTGGCTTAGTCCTGGCACTGAAGCTTTCTTT. It yields the protein CASRWLSPGTEAFF. Using reference TRBV5-1 and TRBJ1-1 for the parts outside the CDR3, the full variable domain is KAGVTQTPRYLIKTRGQQVTLSCSPISGHRSVSWYQQTPGQGLQFLFEYFSETQRNKGNFPGRFSGRQFSNSRSEMNVSTLELGDSALYLCASRWLSPGTEAFFGQGTRLTVV.

This clonotype was counted at least ten times. The V call is TRBV4-3, the J call TRBJ1-6, with TRBD1 matching 9 bases. V was clipped by 3 bases and J by 7 bases; unmatched bases: 4. The CDR3 loop spans 15 amino acids. CDR1 and CDR2 from the germline V gene are LGHNA and YSLEER. The CDR3 nucleotides are TGCGCCAGCAGCCATGGGACAGGGACAAATTCACCCCTCCACTTT. This gives the protein CASSHGTGTNSPLHF.

This clonotype has just a few counts. The chain couples TRBV11-2 to TRBJ2-5, with 7 bases lining up with TRBD2. This CDR3 has 15 amino acids. With V trimmed by 1 base and J by 1 base, 3 bases remained unmatched. Germline assignment: CDR1 SGHAT and CDR2 FQNNGV. The CDR3 bases are TGTGCCAGCAGCTTAGGGACTAGGGGCCAAGAGACCCAGTACTTC. This codes for CASSLGTRGQETQYF.

The sample holds a few counts of this clonotype. The V and J genes are TRBV27 and TRBJ2-7; possibly TRBD2 for D (5 bases). V shed 10 bases and J shed 3 bases, with 13 bases lying between them. The CDR3 runs to 12 residues. Germline V lookup: CDR1 MNHEY, CDR2 SMNVEV (reference sequence). CDR3: CATRGLNYEQYF. DNA for the CDR3: TGTGCCACCAGAGGGCTTAACTACGAGCAGTACTTC.

This clonotype was counted at least ten times. The V call is TRBV14, the J call TRBJ2-7; D possibly corresponds to TRBD1 (5 bases). Trimming removed 3 bases from V and 2 bases from J, with 14 bases in between. This CDR3 is built from 15 residues. Looked up from germline, CDR1 is SGHDN and CDR2 is FVKESK. DNA for the CDR3: TGTGCCAGCAGCCACTCCAGGGCTCTGACCTACGAGCAGTACTTC. Its protein is CASSHSRALTYEQYF.

Of note for this clonotype: Just one base apart from a much larger clone, this may be a read error. This chain links TRBV29-1 with TRBJ1-4; 7 positions agree with TRBD1. CDR3 length: 13 amino acids. Germline-derived CDR1 and CDR2 are SQVTM and ANQGSEA. This chain's CDR3 is CSVFVQGSEKLVF. Here the CDR3 DNA reads TGCAGCGTTTTCGTACAGGGGAGTGAAAAACTGGTTTTT.

As for this clonotype: This sequence may be a read error, since a much larger clone differs from it by one base. This chain links TRBV12-3 or TRBV12-4 with TRBJ2-7, with TRBD1 matching 7 bases. CDR3 length equals 13 residues. As DNA, the CDR3 is TGTGCCAGCAGCCCTACAGGGGTCCTCGAGCAGTGCTTC. It yields the protein CASSPTGVLEQCF.

This clonotype appeared many times. This chain links TRBV7-3 with TRBJ2-1; D call uncertain. This CDR3 spans 13 amino acids. The ends were cut back, 4 bases at V and 0 bases at J, with 4 bases in the middle. The germline gives CDR1 SGHTA, CDR2 FQGTGA. The CDR3 nucleotides read TGTGCCAGCAGCTGGGACTCCTACAATGAGCAGTTCTTC. Protein sequence: CASSWDSYNEQFF.

This clonotype was detected ten times or more. The chain carries TRBV9 and TRBJ2-5, with 8 bases matching TRBD2. In germline, CDR1 is SGDLS, CDR2 YYNGEE. This CDR3 region has 14 residues. The ends lost 0 bases at V and 9 bases at J; junction bases unmatched: 7. The CDR3 reads CASSVASPGGAQYF. The CDR3, as DNA: TGTGCCAGCAGCGTAGCCAGTCCGGGAGGGGCCCAGTACTTC.

This clonotype was observed at least ten times. The gene calls are TRBV4-3 and TRBJ2-4, with a tentative D call TRBD1 (6 bases). Per the germline V gene, CDR1 is LGHNA and CDR2 is YSLEER. The CDR3 has 19 residues. Trimming stripped 0 bases from V and 0 bases from J, with 18 bases between. The CDR3 reads CASSQDGQGPLLAKNIQYF. In DNA, the CDR3 is TGCGCCAGCAGCCAAGATGGCCAGGGGCCCCTCTTAGCCAAAAACATTCAGTACTTC.